Below are 28 T cell receptor beta chains sequenced from a single sample in a study of regulatory T cells in long-lasting Graves disease. Time point indicated: newly diagnosed GD, antithyroid drugs for less than 3 months. TCR sequences were obtained from RNA taken from PBMCs. HTBI primers from iRepertoire and Arm-PCR of CDR3 regions yielded the TCR beta libraries. TCRdb recomputed calls from the multiplex PCR reads with MiXCR, one row per CDR3 protein. This sample has about 540,000 distinct CDR3 sequences, with 13% found just once. The same data also went into a second study, on T cells in Graves' hyperthyroidism and ophthalmopathy.

The specimen was peripheral blood mononuclear cells (PBMCs), collected at new diagnosis, from a patient treated with antithyroid drugs. The receptors derive from a man aged 25 to 40 with Graves disease.

This clonotype has ten or more counts. The rearrangement joins TRBV27 to TRBJ1-6, with TRBD1 as a possible D gene (6 bases). This CDR3 is 13 amino acids long. V was pared by 1 base and J by 13 bases, with 11 bases between. Germline lookup yields CDR1 MNHEY and CDR2 SMNVEV (reference sequence). CDR3 coding DNA: TGTGCCAGCAGTTTATGGGGGCCAGGTCCCCTCCACTTT. Translated, it gives CASSLWGPGPLHF.

This clonotype was observed at least ten times. The chain has TRBV5-6 and TRBJ2-1, with D perhaps TRBD2 (6 bases). The CDR3 is 14 amino acids. Germline V gives CDR1 SGHDT, CDR2 YYEEEE. Trimming shortened V by 5 bases and J by 4 bases, and 13 bases separated the two germline ends. CDR3 sequence reads: CASSSGGDYNEQFF. The CDR3 DNA sequence: TGTGCCAGCAGTTCGGGCGGGGATTACAATGAGCAGTTCTTC.

In this sample, this clonotype turned up a few times. At one end, the junction sequence differs from germline, possibly due to a read error. V is TRBV12-3 or TRBV12-4 and J is TRBJ1-2; 7 nucleotides align to TRBD1. The CDR3 is 14 residues long. The CDR3 nucleotides are TGTGCCAGCAGTCCGGGACAGCTTAACCATGGCTACACCTTC. This encodes CASSPGQLNHGYTF.

This clonotype showed up many times. The V and J genes are TRBV20-1 and TRBJ2-5; possibly TRBD2 for D (5 bases). The CDR3 extends over 14 amino acids. Germline CDR1 DFQATT, CDR2 SNEGSKA (reference sequence). V lost 1 base and J lost 1, with 10 bases in between. The CDR3 protein is CSARVSRGQETQYF. The CDR3 region has the DNA TGCAGTGCTAGAGTGTCTCGGGGCCAAGAGACCCAGTACTTC.

This clonotype appeared many times. V is TRBV2 and J is TRBJ1-1; TRBD1 matches at 9 bases. CDR1 is SNHLY and CDR2 is FYNNEI in the germline V gene. With V trimmed by 0 bases and J by 0 bases, 17 bases remained unmatched. There are 21 residues in the CDR3. The CDR3 DNA reads TGTGCCAGCAGTGAAGCGCTTCGTTTCTGGGGGACAGGGCCTATGAACACTGAAGCTTTCTTT. Translating it yields CASSEALRFWGTGPMNTEAFF.

Comments on this clonotype: A read error may produce the germline difference seen at one junction end. The V gene is TRBV19, the J gene TRBJ1-2; D is unclear. The CDR3 has 11 residues. Germline loops: CDR1 LNHDA, CDR2 SQIVND (reference sequence). In nucleotides, the CDR3 is TGTGCCAGTAGTAGACCGCCGAGAAGGGCCTTC. Its protein is CASSRPPRRAF.

This clonotype was found a few times. The rearrangement joins TRBV5-1 to TRBJ2-7; D is unresolved. The germline CDR1 and CDR2 sequences are SGHRS and YFSETQ. Trimming took off 1 base at V and 0 bases at J, with 14 bases between the two ends. CDR3 size: 16 residues. The CDR3 DNA follows: TGCGCCAGCAGCTTGAGAAGCCTCCTAAGCTCCTACGAGCAGTACTTC. It is translated as CASSLRSLLSSYEQYF.

On this clonotype: A read error may be the cause here, since a much bigger clone is one base away. The J gene is TRBJ2-1, the V gene TRBV2; D gene ambiguous. Germline V gene lookup returns CDR1 SNHLY and CDR2 FYNNEI. The CDR3 covers 14 residues. V dropped 5 bases and J dropped 4 bases, with 12 bases sitting between them. CDR3 residues: CASSNRHSYNEQFF. The CDR3 nucleotides read TGTGCCAGCAGTAACCGGCACAGTTACAATGAGCAGTTCTTC.

This clonotype has a count of ten or more. V is TRBV6-1 and J is TRBJ1-1, with D unresolved. The germline V gene encodes CDR1 MNHNS and CDR2 SASEGT. Deletions cut 7 bases from V and 8 bases from J, with 11 bases between. The CDR3 is made up of 11 amino acids. CDR3 amino acids: CASTLISEAFF. The CDR3, as DNA: TGTGCCAGCACCCTTATATCCGAAGCTTTCTTT.

The genes are TRBV20-1 and TRBJ2-7, with a possible D match to TRBD1 (5 bases). From germline, CDR1 is DFQATT and CDR2 SNEGSKA (reference sequence). Trimming took off 5 bases at V and 7 bases at J, with 18 bases between the two ends. The CDR3 sequence is 13 residues long. DNA for the CDR3: TGCAGTGCTTCAGGGTCCAGCCCCCTAGAGCAGTACTTC. Translating gives CSASGSSPLEQYF.

This clonotype was counted at least ten times. The chain employs TRBV2 and TRBJ1-5, with 11 bases aligning to TRBD1. Germline lookup yields CDR1 SNHLY and CDR2 FYNNEI. The CDR3 loop spans 14 amino acids. With 8 bases clipped from V and 6 bases from J, the junction kept 6 bases outside the gene matches. In nucleotides, the CDR3 is TGTGCCAGCCGGGGACAGGGGGTAAGTCAGCCCCAGCATTTT. Its translation: CASRGQGVSQPQHF.

The table lists this clonotype with a few counts. This chain uses TRBV30 with TRBJ2-3; 10 bases agree with TRBD2. Germline loops: CDR1 GTSNPN, CDR2 SVGIG (reference sequence). The junction had 10 bases not matched to a gene; V was cut back by 8 bases and J by 5 bases. The CDR3 totals 14 residues. The DNA for the CDR3 is TGTGCCGGACGACCTAGCGGGGGTGTAGATACGCAGTATTTT. Translating gives CAGRPSGGVDTQYF.

This clonotype showed up just a few times. The chain couples TRBV3-1 to TRBJ1-2; TRBD1 is a possible D gene (5 bases). Germline V CDR1 and CDR2: LGHDT, YNNKEL (reference sequence). The ends were cut back, 0 bases at V and 3 bases at J, with 14 bases in the middle. The CDR3 is made up of 16 amino acids. CDR3 in amino acids: CASSQDLIGTYYGYTF. In DNA, the CDR3 is TGTGCCAGCAGCCAAGATCTGATAGGGACCTACTATGGCTACACCTTC.

This clonotype was seen many times. The rearrangement joins TRBV7-9 to TRBJ2-7, with D possibly TRBD2 on 6 matching bases. With 6 bases removed from V and 5 bases from J, the gap between germline ends came to 11 bases. This CDR3 comprises 12 residues. Per the germline V gene, CDR1 is SEHNR and CDR2 is FQNEAQ (reference sequence). The CDR3 sequence: CASRRDFNEQYF. DNA of the CDR3: TGTGCCAGCAGACGGGACTTCAACGAGCAGTACTTC.

This clonotype was observed a handful of times. This chain links TRBV2 with TRBJ2-4; 7 bases align to TRBD2. This CDR3 has 16 amino acids. Losses at the gene ends were 5 bases for V and 0 bases for J; bases not matched to a gene: 7. The germline gives CDR1 SNHLY, CDR2 FYNNEI. The CDR3 nucleotides are TGTGCCAGCAGTCCTTTAGGCGGGGGAGCCAAAAACATTCAGTACTTC. The encoded protein is CASSPLGGGAKNIQYF.

Note on this clonotype: A much larger clone differs from this one at a single base, so this may be a read error. This chain's CDR3 is CSARDQDRGGTEAFF. The CDR3, as DNA: TGCAGTGCTAGAGACCAGGATCGGGGGGGCACTGAAGCTTTCTTT. The chain recombines TRBV20-1 with TRBJ1-1; possible D gene TRBD1, 5 bases. V lost 0 bases and J 4 bases, leaving 15 bases between the germline ends. The CDR3 sequence is 15 residues long. Germline values: CDR1 DFQATT, CDR2 SNEGSKA (reference sequence).

This clonotype was seen ten or more times. The rearrangement uses TRBV2 and TRBJ2-6; D remains unclear. Germline V gives CDR1 SNHLY, CDR2 FYNNEI. V lost 10 bases and J lost 0, with 7 bases in between. This CDR3 has 13 residues. DNA of the CDR3: TGTGCCAACATATTCTCTGGGGCCAACGTCCTGACTTTC. Translating gives CANIFSGANVLTF.

This clonotype was observed at least ten times. This chain uses TRBV14 with TRBJ2-7; TRBD2 agrees at 10 bases. V trimming: 0 bases; J trimming: 3 bases; junction bases outside the gene matches: 11. This CDR3 contains 18 residues. The germline V gene encodes CDR1 SGHDN and CDR2 FVKESK. In DNA, the CDR3 is TGTGCCAGCAGCCAAGAGGGACTAGCGTCAAGGGTCCGCTACGAGCAGTACTTC. It encodes CASSQEGLASRVRYEQYF.

This clonotype occurred many times. V gene TRBV7-8 combines with J gene TRBJ2-3, with D tentatively TRBD2 (6 bases). The CDR3 is 16 residues long. V gave up 5 bases and J gave up 0 bases, with 15 bases separating them. From germline, CDR1 is SGHVS and CDR2 FQNEAQ. The CDR3 protein is CASSLEGLLSTDTQYF. Here the CDR3 DNA reads TGTGCCAGCAGCCTCGAGGGACTGTTAAGCACAGATACGCAGTATTTT.

The chain has TRBV9 and TRBJ2-3; D remains unclear. V dropped 4 bases and J dropped 2 bases, with 14 bases sitting between them. Germline assignment: CDR1 SGDLS and CDR2 YYNGEE. The CDR3 is 15 residues long. In nucleotides, the CDR3 is TGTGCCAGCAGCTGGAAGGCACAATACACAGATACGCAGTATTTT. It is translated as CASSWKAQYTDTQYF.

This clonotype was counted between two and nine times. The chain couples TRBV5-1 to TRBJ2-3, with D unclear. The CDR3 contains 13 residues. CDR1 and CDR2 from the germline V gene are SGHRS and YFSETQ. V lost 0 bases to trimming and J lost 4 bases, with 6 bases between them. The CDR3, as DNA: TGCGCCAGCAGCTTGGAGTCACCAGATACGCAGTATTTT. It yields the protein CASSLESPDTQYF.

Notes on this clonotype: A much larger clone lies one base from this, so it may be a read error. V and J are TRBV27 and TRBJ2-7, with a tentative D call TRBD2 (5 bases). Germline V CDR1 and CDR2: MNHEY, SMNVEV (reference sequence). The CDR3 length is 13 residues. The CDR3: CTSSFFGGYEQYF. The CDR3 nucleotides read TGTACCAGCAGTTTTTTTGGCGGGTACGAGCAGTACTTC.

Note on this clonotype: A much larger clone sits a single nucleotide away, making a read error possible. The chain uses TRBV29-1 and TRBJ1-1; D is perhaps TRBD1 (6 bases). CDR1 is SQVTM, CDR2 ANQGSEA, per germline. Trimming took off 7 bases at V and 1 base at J, with 19 bases between the two ends. There are 15 residues in the CDR3. The CDR3 protein is CSASSPGEENTEAFF. The DNA for the CDR3 is TGCAGCGCTAGTTCGCCAGGGGAAGAGAACACTGAAGCTTTCTTT.

This clonotype was recorded many times. This chain joins TRBV20-1 and TRBJ1-4; D perhaps matches TRBD1 (5 bases). The germline CDR1 and CDR2 sequences are DFQATT and SNEGSKA (reference sequence). This CDR3 region has 13 residues. Trimming left V 2 bases short and J 5 bases short, with 9 bases between. CDR3 nucleotide sequence: TGCAGTGCTAGACCTCCAGGGAATGAAAAACTGTTTTTT. Its translation is CSARPPGNEKLFF.

This clonotype was found a few times. CDR3 loop: CATSRDGTSGIAETQYF. CDR3 nucleotide sequence: TGTGCCACCAGCAGAGATGGGACTAGCGGGATCGCAGAGACCCAGTACTTC. The chain uses TRBV15 and TRBJ2-5; 13 nucleotides line up with TRBD2. The CDR3 is made up of 17 amino acids. With 0 bases clipped from V and 4 bases from J, the junction kept 5 bases outside the gene matches. Germline V gives CDR1 LNHNV, CDR2 YYDKDF (reference sequence).

This clonotype was counted only a few times. The J gene is TRBJ1-5, the V gene TRBV30, with unresolved D. The CDR3 contains 15 residues. V was pared by 3 bases and J by 0 bases, with 12 bases between. Germline CDR1 GTSNPN, CDR2 SVGIG (reference sequence). The CDR3 DNA reads TGTGCCTGGAGACCCGACGGGTTTAGCAATCAGCCCCAGCATTTT. Translation gives CAWRPDGFSNQPQHF.

This clonotype was seen many times. The genes are TRBV6-1 and TRBJ2-7; maybe TRBD2 (7 bases). V lost 7 bases and J lost 6, with 16 bases in between. This CDR3 contains 13 residues. The germline V gene encodes CDR1 MNHNS and CDR2 SASEGT. The CDR3 sequence is CASNGGAKGEQYF. The CDR3 bases are TGTGCCAGCAATGGGGGGGCGAAGGGCGAGCAGTACTTC.

This clonotype was seen many times. The chain uses TRBV19 and TRBJ1-2, with D uncertain. V lost 7 bases and J lost 0, with 12 bases in between. CDR1 and CDR2 (germline): LNHDA, SQIVND (reference sequence). CDR3 length equals 14 residues. CDR3 sequence reads: CASTGGSSNYGYTF. The CDR3 DNA sequence: TGTGCCAGTACAGGAGGCAGTTCTAACTATGGCTACACCTTC.